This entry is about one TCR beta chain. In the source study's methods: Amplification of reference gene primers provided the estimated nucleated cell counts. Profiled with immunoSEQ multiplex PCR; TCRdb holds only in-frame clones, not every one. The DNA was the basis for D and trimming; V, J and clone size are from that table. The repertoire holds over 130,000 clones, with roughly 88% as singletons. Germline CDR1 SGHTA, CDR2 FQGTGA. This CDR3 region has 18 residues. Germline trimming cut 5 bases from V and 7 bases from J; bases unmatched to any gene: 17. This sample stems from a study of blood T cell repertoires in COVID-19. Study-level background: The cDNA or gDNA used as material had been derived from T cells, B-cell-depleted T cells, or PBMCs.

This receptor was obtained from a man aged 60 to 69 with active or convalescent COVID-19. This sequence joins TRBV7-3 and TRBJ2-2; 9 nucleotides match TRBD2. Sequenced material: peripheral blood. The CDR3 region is CASSKGLAGVASGGELFF. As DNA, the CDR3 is TGTGCCAGCAGCAAGGGACTAGCTGGTGTAGCTTCGGGCGGGGAGCTGTTTTTT. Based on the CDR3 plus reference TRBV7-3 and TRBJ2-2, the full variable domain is GAGVSQTPSNKVTEKGKYVELRCDPISGHTALYWYRQSLGQGPEFLIYFQGTGAADDSGLPNDRFFAVRPEGSVSTLKIQRTERGDSAVYLCASSKGLAGVASGGELFFGEGSRLTVL.